This T cell receptor beta chain originates from a study of T-cell reconstitution after alpha-beta-depleted transplantation in children. For TCRbeta, the library was prepared with unique molecular identifiers. TCRdb itself ran the PCR reads through MiXCR, one entry per CDR3 protein. The sample gives hundreds of thousands of distinct CDR3 sequences, 16% of which show up once; approximately 1.1% is in the top ten. Germline CDR1 SQVTM, CDR2 ANQGSEA. The CDR3 is 12 residues long. Regarding this clonotype: A single base separates this from a much larger clone, so it may be a read error.

Specimen: PBMCs from the stem cell graft donor, collected from the stem cell graft. This sequence joins TRBV29-1 and TRBJ2-2, with D maybe TRBD2 (5 bases). The receptor comes from a human donor who donated a stem cell graft to a child with acute myeloid leukemia. The CDR3 loop reads CGVVRDTGELFF. The CDR3 nucleotides are TGCGGCGTTGTGAGGGACACCGGGGAGCTGTTTTTT.